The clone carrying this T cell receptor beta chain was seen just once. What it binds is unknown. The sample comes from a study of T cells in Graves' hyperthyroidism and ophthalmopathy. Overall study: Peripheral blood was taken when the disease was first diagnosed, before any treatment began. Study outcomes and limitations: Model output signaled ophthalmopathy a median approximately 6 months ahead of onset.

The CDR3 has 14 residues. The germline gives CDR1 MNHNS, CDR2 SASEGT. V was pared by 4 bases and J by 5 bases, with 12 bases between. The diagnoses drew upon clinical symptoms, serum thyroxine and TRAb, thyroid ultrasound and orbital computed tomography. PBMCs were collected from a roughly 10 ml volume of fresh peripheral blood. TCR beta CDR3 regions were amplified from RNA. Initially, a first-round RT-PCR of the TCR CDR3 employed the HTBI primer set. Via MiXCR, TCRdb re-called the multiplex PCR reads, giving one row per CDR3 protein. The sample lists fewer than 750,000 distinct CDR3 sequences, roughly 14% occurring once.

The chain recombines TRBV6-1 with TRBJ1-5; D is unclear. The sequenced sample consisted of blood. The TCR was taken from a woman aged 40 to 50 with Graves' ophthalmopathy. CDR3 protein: CASSVNYNHQPQHF. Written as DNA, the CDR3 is TGTGCCAGCAGTGTGAACTACAACCATCAGCCCCAGCATTTT.